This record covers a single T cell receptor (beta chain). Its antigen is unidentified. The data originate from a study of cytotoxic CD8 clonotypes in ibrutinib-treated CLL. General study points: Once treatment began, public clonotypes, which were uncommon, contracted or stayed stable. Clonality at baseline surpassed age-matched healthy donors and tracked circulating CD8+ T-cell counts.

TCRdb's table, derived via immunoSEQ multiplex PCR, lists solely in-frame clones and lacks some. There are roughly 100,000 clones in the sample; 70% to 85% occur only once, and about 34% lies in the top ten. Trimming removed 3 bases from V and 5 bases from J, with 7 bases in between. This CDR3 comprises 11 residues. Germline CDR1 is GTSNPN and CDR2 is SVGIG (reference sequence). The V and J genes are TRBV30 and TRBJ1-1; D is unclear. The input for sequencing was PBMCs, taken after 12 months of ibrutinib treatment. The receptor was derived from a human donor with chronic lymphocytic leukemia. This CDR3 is CAWRHPTEAFF. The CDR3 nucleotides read TGTGCCTGGAGACACCCGACTGAAGCTTTCTTT.